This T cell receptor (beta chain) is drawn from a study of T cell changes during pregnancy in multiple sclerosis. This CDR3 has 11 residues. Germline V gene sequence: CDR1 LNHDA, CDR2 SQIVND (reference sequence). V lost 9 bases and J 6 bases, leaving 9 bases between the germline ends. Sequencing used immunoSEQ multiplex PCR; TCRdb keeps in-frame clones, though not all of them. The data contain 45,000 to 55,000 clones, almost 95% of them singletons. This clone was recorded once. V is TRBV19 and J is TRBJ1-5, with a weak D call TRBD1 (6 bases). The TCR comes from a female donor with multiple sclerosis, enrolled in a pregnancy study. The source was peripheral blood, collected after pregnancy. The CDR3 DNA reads TGTGCCAGAAACAGGGCTCAGCCCCAGCATTTT. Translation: CARNRAQPQHF.